This T cell receptor (beta chain) was identified during a study of T cell responses to AZD1222 COVID-19 vaccine. In regard to this clone: Its cognate antigen is unknown. Distinct nucleotide sequences in the sample also encode this CDR3.

Points from the study as a whole: Baseline seropositivity characterized only six AZD1222 recipients. Following two doses of AZD1222, Spike-specific TCR breadth and depth rose.

The assay was immunoSEQ multiplex PCR, and TCRdb's table has in-frame clones only and misses some. This sample has 140,000 or so clones, with roughly 92% found just once. Germline CDR1 reads LNHNV; CDR2 reads YYDKDF (reference sequence). The CDR3 totals 12 residues. Trimming removed 0 bases at V and 5 bases at J, with 4 bases between. The sample here was peripheral blood, taken on day 0 of AZD1222 vaccination. The receptor was isolated from an adult in good health. The chain employs TRBV15 and TRBJ2-5, with no clear D. The DNA of the CDR3 is TGTGCCACCAGCAGAGATCAGGAGACCCAGTACTTC. Protein: CATSRDQETQYF.